The entry that follows covers one T cell receptor (beta chain) sequence. As yet, its antigen is unknown. The CDR3 covers 13 residues. CDR1 is SNHLY, CDR2 FYNNEI, per germline. The ends were cut back, 4 bases at V and 6 bases at J, with 10 bases in the middle. The data originate from a study of graft-versus-host responses after intestinal transplantation. Profiled with immunoSEQ multiplex PCR; TCRdb holds only in-frame clones, not every one. The repertoire includes some 86,000 clones, about 90% of them detected once, and roughly 5.5% sits in the top ten. Sequenced here: unstimulated CD8+ T cells sorted from spleen or lymph node cells, sampled before intestinal transplant. This TCR came from a human donor who received an intestinal transplant. V and J are TRBV2 and TRBJ1-5; maybe TRBD1 (5 bases). CDR3 DNA: TGTGCCAGCAGTGGGTGGGGGAGTCAGCCCCAGCATTTT. Translated, it gives CASSGWGSQPQHF.